This T cell receptor beta chain derives from a study of a mutant IDH1 vaccine in newly diagnosed glioma. Study-level information: Treated patients had a mean age of roughly 44 years and a sex split that was roughly 62% male and roughly 40% female. Prior therapy was radiotherapy, temozolomide, or both; most received both. General study points: Immune responses induced by the vaccine were seen in just over 90% of patients, spanning multiple MHC alleles. Among top peripheral T cell clonotypes, changes seemed unrelated to pseudoprogression.

Produced via immunoSEQ multiplex PCR; TCRdb's table is partial and in-frame only. The sample has approximately 92,000 clones, 83% seen once. Germline loops: CDR1 SGHRS, CDR2 YFSETQ. The trim removed 3 bases at V and 4 bases at J, leaving 12 bases unmatched. This CDR3 has 16 residues. Notes on this clone: Its matching antigen is unknown.

Time point described: baseline, week 1 (first vaccination visit). The treatment denotes: pre-vaccination baseline after standard-of-care therapy. Material: PBMCs, obtained from a glioma patient treated with radiotherapy, temozolomide or both. The V gene is TRBV5-1, the J gene TRBJ1-2; 7 nucleotides agree with TRBD1. The TCR was taken from a woman aged 45-65 years with glioma. The CDR3 DNA reads as TGCGCCAGCAGCTACGGGACAGCTAACTCGGGCTATGGCTACACCTTC. Translating gives CASSYGTANSGYGYTF.